These T cell receptor beta chains were read from a single sample in a study of OX40 agonist ivuxolimab in advanced cancers. Libraries were prepared by immunoSEQ multiplex PCR; TCRdb keeps only in-frame clonotypes and omits some of them. The sample has roughly 86,000 clones, around nine tenths seen once. The specimen was CD4+ or CD8+ T cells sorted from blood, collected in a trial of the OX40 agonist ivuxolimab. The source is an adult with an advanced solid tumor such as melanoma, head and neck, liver or kidney cancer. Each CDR3 is given with its conserved first and last residue. The D gene is left open where the match is weak. The size field is filled for only some rows; it gives once, few, many or a size class.

>TRBD1|TRBJ1-1|TRBV5-1|NA
CASSFNTGGSGTEAFF
TGCGCCAGCAGCTTTAATACAGGGGGTTCTGGAACTGAAGCTTTCTTT
>TRBD2|TRBJ2-5|TRBV5-1|once
CASMRFPSGRNVGETQYF
TGCGCCAGCATGAGATTCCCTAGCGGGAGGAACGTAGGAGAGACCCAGTACTTC
>NA|TRBJ2-2|TRBV6-4|NA
CASSNRVDTGELFF
TGTGCCAGCAGCAACAGGGTTGACACCGGGGAGCTGTTTTTT
>NA|TRBJ2-7|TRBV5-4|NA
CASSLGSEGFYEQYF
TGTGCCAGCAGCTTAGGGTCGGAGGGGTTCTACGAGCAGTACTTC
>TRBD2|TRBJ2-1|TRBV7-2|NA
CASSLGLAGNEQFF
TGTGCCAGCAGCCTAGGACTAGCGGGCAATGAGCAGTTCTTC
>NA|TRBJ2-5|TRBV5-1|once
CASSLATSIETQYF
TGCGCCAGCAGCTTGGCGACTAGTATAGAGACCCAGTACTTC
>TRBD1|TRBJ1-3|TRBV5-1|NA
CASRKQGADGNTIYF
TGCGCCAGCAGAAAACAGGGGGCGGATGGAAACACCATATATTTT
>TRBD2|TRBJ2-1|TRBV15|NA
CATSRGLAGPNEQFF
TGTGCCACCAGCAGAGGGCTAGCGGGGCCCAATGAGCAGTTCTTC
>TRBD2|TRBJ2-1|TRBV28|NA
CASSYPFGLAGDRNEQFF
TGTGCCAGCAGCTATCCTTTCGGACTAGCGGGAGATCGGAATGAGCAGTTCTTC
>NA|TRBJ2-7|TRBV29-1|NA
CSVTRESYEQYF
TGCAGCGTGACCAGGGAATCCTACGAGCAGTACTTC
>TRBD1|TRBJ1-2|TRBV5-1|NA
CASSPGQGDYGYTF
TGCGCCAGCAGCCCGGGACAGGGGGACTATGGCTACACCTTC
>NA|TRBJ2-3|TRBV6-6|few
CASSSLGAGDTQYF
TGTGCCAGCAGTTCGTTGGGGGCTGGGGATACGCAGTATTTT
>NA|TRBJ2-1|TRBV25-1|NA
CASNPQGGDNEQFF
TGTGCCAGCAATCCCCAGGGCGGGGACAATGAGCAGTTCTTC
>TRBD2|TRBJ2-7|TRBV11-2|NA
CASSLGLAGRPYEQYF
TGTGCCAGCAGCTTGGGACTAGCGGGACGCCCCTACGAGCAGTACTTC
>TRBD2|TRBJ2-1|TRBV4-2|NA
CASSQELRFSGSPYNEQFF
TGTGCCAGCAGCCAAGAACTTAGATTCAGCGGGAGCCCCTACAATGAGCAGTTCTTC
>TRBD1|TRBJ2-7|TRBV6-5|NA
CASSYGDRVYEQYF
TGTGCCAGCAGTTATGGTGACAGGGTGTACGAGCAGTACTTC
>NA|TRBJ2-7|TRBV11-3|once
CASSLRDQAYEQYF
TGTGCCAGCAGCTTACGGGACCAAGCCTACGAGCAGTACTTC
>NA|TRBJ1-5|TRBV6-5|few
CASRATGREQPQHF
TGTGCCAGCAGGGCAACAGGGAGGGAACAGCCCCAGCATTTT
>TRBD2|TRBJ2-5|TRBV7-2|NA
CASSRRTSGGWETQYF
TGTGCCAGCAGCCGAAGGACTAGCGGGGGGTGGGAGACCCAGTACTTC
>NA|TRBJ2-5|TRBV5-6|NA
CASSLGGSLGTQYF
TGTGCCAGCAGCTTGGGAGGGTCCCTGGGGACCCAGTACTTC
>NA|TRBJ2-2|TRBV6-5|NA
CATSYGGATGELFF
TGTGCCACATCCTATGGGGGGGCCACCGGGGAGCTGTTTTTT
>NA|TRBJ1-1|TRBV19|NA
CASSQTAMNTEAFF
TGTGCCAGTAGTCAGACAGCAATGAACACTGAAGCTTTCTTT
>TRBD2|TRBJ2-3|TRBV4-1|NA
CASSDRAGLSTDTQYF
TGCGCCAGCAGCGACCGAGCGGGGTTGAGCACAGATACGCAGTATTTT
>NA|TRBJ2-1|TRBV29-1|NA
CSAGLNPYNEQFF
TGCAGCGCCGGACTAAATCCCTACAATGAGCAGTTCTTC
>NA|TRBJ2-3|TRBV5-4|NA
CASSLGGLSLSTTQYF
TGTGCCAGCAGCTTGGGGGGCCTGAGTTTGAGTACTACGCAGTATTTT
>NA|TRBJ1-3|TRBV28|NA
CASSLTPGASGNTIYF
TGTGCCAGCAGTTTAACCCCCGGAGCCTCTGGAAACACCATATATTTT
>NA|TRBJ2-7|TRBV7-6|NA
CASSLGDYEQYF
TGTGCCAGCAGCTTAGGGGACTACGAGCAGTACTTC
>TRBD1|TRBJ1-4|TRBV28|NA
CASSPGGAGEKLFF
TGTGCCAGCAGTCCAGGGGGGGCCGGGGAAAAACTGTTTTTT
>NA|TRBJ1-5|TRBV6-9|NA
CASSYPHRDSNQPQHF
TGTGCCAGCAGTTATCCCCACAGAGATAGCAATCAGCCCCAGCATTTT
>NA|TRBJ1-2|TRBV7-2|NA
CASSWEQSYGYTF
TGTGCCAGCAGCTGGGAACAGTCCTATGGCTACACCTTC
>NA|TRBJ2-7|TRBV5-6|NA
CASSLATGSPSYEQYF
TGTGCCAGCAGCTTGGCGACAGGCTCTCCCTCCTACGAGCAGTACTTC
>NA|TRBJ2-1|TRBV9|NA
CASSPRLNPRKQFF
TGTGCCAGCAGCCCACGGTTGAACCCTCGGAAGCAGTTCTTC
>NA|TRBJ2-7|TRBV5-1|NA
CASSSTVSSVSYEQYF
TGCGCCAGCAGCTCAACAGTTTCTAGCGTCTCCTACGAGCAGTACTTC